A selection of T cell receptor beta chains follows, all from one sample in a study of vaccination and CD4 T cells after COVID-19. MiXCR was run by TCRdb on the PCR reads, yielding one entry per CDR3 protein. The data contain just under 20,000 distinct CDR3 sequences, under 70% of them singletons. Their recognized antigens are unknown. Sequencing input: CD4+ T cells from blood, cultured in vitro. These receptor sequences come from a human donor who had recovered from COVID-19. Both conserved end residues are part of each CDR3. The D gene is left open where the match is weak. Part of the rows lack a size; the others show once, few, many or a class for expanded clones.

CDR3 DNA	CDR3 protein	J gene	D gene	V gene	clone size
TGTGCCAGCAGCCGGACGGCGAACACCGGGGAGCTGTTTTTT	CASSRTANTGELFF	TRBJ2-2	NA	TRBV7-3	NA
TGTGCCAGCAGCGCACGCAGTAACACCGGGGAGCTGTTTTTT	CASSARSNTGELFF	TRBJ2-2	NA	TRBV21-1	NA
TGTGCCAGCAGCTATAATGGGCTGAACACCGGGGAGCTGTTTTTT	CASSYNGLNTGELFF	TRBJ2-2	NA	TRBV7-3	NA
TGTGCCAGCAGTTTATCCCCCCAGACCAATCAGCCCCAGCATTTT	CASSLSPQTNQPQHF	TRBJ1-5	NA	TRBV27	NA
TGCAGTGCTGAGGACAGGGGGCCTTTTTATGGCTACACCTTC	CSAEDRGPFYGYTF	TRBJ1-2	TRBD1	TRBV20-1	NA
TGTGCCAGCAGCTCCGAGGGTAGACAACCCCTCCACTTT	CASSSEGRQPLHF	TRBJ1-6	NA	TRBV7-2	few
TGTGCCAGTAGTCTGGTGACCCGGCCCCAGCATTTT	CASSLVTRPQHF	TRBJ1-5	NA	TRBV19	NA
TGTGCCAGCAGCATACCGTCCCGCCGGGCTGGGGAGCTGTTTTTT	CASSIPSRRAGELFF	TRBJ2-2	NA	TRBV7-2	NA
TGCAGTGCTAGAGTGGCTAGCGGGAGGCCCACCGGGGAGCTGTTTTTT	CSARVASGRPTGELFF	TRBJ2-2	TRBD2	TRBV20-1	NA
TGTGCCAGCAGTTACCGAGGGTCACCCCTCCACTTT	CASSYRGSPLHF	TRBJ1-6	NA	TRBV6-5	NA
TGTGCCAGCAGCCCACCTCGGAGGCCGTCACCCCTCCACTTT	CASSPPRRPSPLHF	TRBJ1-6	NA	TRBV27	few